This T cell receptor beta chain was recorded in a study of somatic mutations in cytotoxic T cells in rheumatoid arthritis. Sequencing used immunoSEQ multiplex PCR; TCRdb keeps in-frame clones, though not all of them. Among about 10,000 clones listed, approximately 86% were seen once. The source is an adult with rheumatoid arthritis. Sequencing was performed on CD8+ T cells sorted from blood.

CDR3 region: CASTYTGNTIYF. CDR3 DNA: TGTGCCAGCACCTACACGGGAAACACCATATATTTT. This chain links TRBV2 with TRBJ1-3; D remains unclear. The length of the CDR3 is 12 residues. Germline V CDR1 and CDR2: SNHLY, FYNNEI. The ends were cut back, 7 bases at V and 4 bases at J, with 8 bases in the middle.